This passage covers 2 T cell receptor beta chains from one sample sequenced in a study of a mutant IDH1 vaccine in newly diagnosed glioma. These TCRs are of unknown antigen specificity. Measured with immunoSEQ multiplex PCR; TCRdb has only the in-frame clones, and not every one. The sample holds approximately 56,000 clones, about 65% seen once. Time point in this sample: week 47, end of study. Each dose of the vaccine consisted of 300 ug of mutant IDH1 20-mer peptide, with topical imiquimod. Sequenced material: peripheral blood mononuclear cells (PBMCs), taken from a glioma patient whose treatment included an IDH1 peptide vaccine. These receptors came from a man aged 35 to 55 with glioma. Some clones in this sample may be carry-over from other donors' samples.

V usage is TRBV12-5 and J usage is TRBJ1-2, with TRBD1 as a possible D gene (6 bases). With 6 bases removed from V and 8 bases from J, the gap between germline ends came to 19 bases. The CDR3 runs to 14 residues. The V gene's germline CDR1 is LGHNT and CDR2 FRNRAP. The DNA of the CDR3 is TGTGCTAGTGGCGTAACAGGGTCTGGGGGGGGCTACACCTTC. As protein: CASGVTGSGGGYTF.

This chain joins TRBV7-2 and TRBJ1-1, with D perhaps matching TRBD1 (5 bases). CDR1 is SGHTA, CDR2 FQGNSA, per germline. This CDR3 region has 18 residues. V was trimmed by 5 bases and J by 0 bases, leaving 22 bases between them. The CDR3 region has the DNA TGTGCCAGCAGCCATGGGGTGGGCGCAGGGAAGGTGAACACTGAAGCTTTCTTT. Its translation is CASSHGVGAGKVNTEAFF.